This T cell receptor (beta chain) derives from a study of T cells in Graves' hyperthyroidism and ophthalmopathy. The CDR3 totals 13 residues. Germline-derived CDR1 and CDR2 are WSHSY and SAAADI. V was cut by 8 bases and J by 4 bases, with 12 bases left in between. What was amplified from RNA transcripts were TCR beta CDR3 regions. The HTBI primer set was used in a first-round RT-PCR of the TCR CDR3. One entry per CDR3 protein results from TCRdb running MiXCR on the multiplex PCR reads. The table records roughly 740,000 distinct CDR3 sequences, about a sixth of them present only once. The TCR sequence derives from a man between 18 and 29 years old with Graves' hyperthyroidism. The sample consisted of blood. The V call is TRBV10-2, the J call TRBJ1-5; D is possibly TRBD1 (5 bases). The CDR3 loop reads CASAGLHNQPQHF. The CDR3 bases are TGCGCCAGCGCGGGGCTCCATAATCAGCCCCAGCATTTT.